The 30 T cell receptor beta chains listed next were all sequenced from one sample in a study of cytomegalovirus exposure and HLA in healthy donors. The PCR made use of 60 Vbeta and 13 Jbeta primers. Sequenced by immunoSEQ multiplex PCR; TCRdb stores in-frame clones only, minus some. The data show around 210,000 clones, just under 80% seen once. Sequenced: PBMCs. The receptors shown here come from a boy younger than 18 in good health and CMV-seronegative.

The CDR3: CSVLDNQETQYF. The CDR3 DNA reads as TGCAGCGTTCTTGACAACCAAGAGACCCAGTACTTC. The genes are TRBV29-1 and TRBJ2-5, with D unresolved. Trimming left V 5 bases short and J 0 bases short, with 7 bases between. This CDR3 region has 12 residues. CDR1 and CDR2 (germline): SQVTM, ANQGSEA. The whole variable domain, remainder taken from reference TRBV29-1 and TRBJ2-5, is SAVISQKPSRDICQRGTSLTIQCQVDSQVTMMFWYRQQPGQSLTLIATANQGSEATYESGFVIDKFPISRPNLTFSTLTVSNMSPEDSSIYLCSVLDNQETQYFGPGTRLLVL.

This sequence joins TRBV19 and TRBJ2-3; 8 bases map to TRBD1. J lost 3 bases, V lost 4 bases, and 21 bases had no gene match. Per germline, CDR1 LNHDA and CDR2 SQIVND (reference sequence). The CDR3 totals 20 residues. In nucleotides, the CDR3 is TGTGCCAGTAGTACCTATGCCCCCCTAGGAAGACAGGGGATAACAGATACGCAGTATTTT. Translated, it gives CASSTYAPLGRQGITDTQYF.

This sequence joins TRBV5-8 and TRBJ2-5; D perhaps matches TRBD2 (5 bases). Per the germline V gene, CDR1 is SGHTS and CDR2 is YDEGEE. The CDR3 consists of 16 residues. V shed 4 bases and J shed 2 bases, with 18 bases lying between them. The CDR3 loop is CASSPGGSWEQETQYF. CDR3 nucleotide sequence: TGTGCCAGCAGCCCCGGAGGTAGCTGGGAACAAGAGACCCAGTACTTC. The full variable domain, its missing parts supplied by reference TRBV5-8 and TRBJ2-5, is EAGVTQSPTHLIKTRGQQATLRCSPISGHTSVYWYQQALGLGLQFLLWYDEGEERNRGNFPPRFSGRQFPNYSSELNVNALELEDSALYLCASSPGGSWEQETQYFGPGTRLLVL.

The rearrangement links TRBV9 to TRBJ2-7; D not certain. Per germline, CDR1 SGDLS and CDR2 YYNGEE. The CDR3 has 14 amino acids. V dropped 4 bases and J dropped 1 base, with 12 bases sitting between them. This CDR3 is CASSPRGWSYEQYF. For the CDR3, the DNA is TGTGCCAGCAGCCCCCGAGGTTGGTCCTACGAGCAGTACTTC.

The V and J genes are TRBV9 and TRBJ2-3, with TRBD2 identical over 7 bases. V lost 4 bases to trimming and J lost 4 bases; unmatched junction nucleotides: 12. In germline, CDR1 is SGDLS, CDR2 YYNGEE. The CDR3 covers 16 residues. CDR3 in amino acids: CASSPREGNRADTQYF. CDR3 bases: TGTGCCAGCAGCCCAAGGGAGGGGAATCGGGCAGATACGCAGTATTTT. Full variable domain (missing parts from reference TRBV9 and TRBJ2-3): DSGVTQTPKHLITATGQRVTLRCSPRSGDLSVYWYQQSLDQGLQFLIQYYNGEERAKGNILERFSAQQFPDLHSELNLSSLELGDSALYFCASSPREGNRADTQYFGPGTRLTVL.

This chain links TRBV4-1 with TRBJ1-5; D possibly corresponds to TRBD1 (5 bases). The CDR3 length is 18 residues. Germline V gives CDR1 MGHRA, CDR2 YSYEKL. The ends were cut back, 1 base at V and 0 bases at J, with 16 bases in the middle. The CDR3 loop is CASSQARVGAYSNQPQHF. Written as DNA, the CDR3 is TGCGCCAGCAGCCAAGCAAGGGTAGGGGCCTATAGCAATCAGCCCCAGCATTTT.

The V call is TRBV2, the J call TRBJ1-2; D is undetermined. V was trimmed by 8 bases and J by 8 bases, leaving 21 bases between them. The CDR3 sequence is 14 residues long. The germline V gene encodes CDR1 SNHLY and CDR2 FYNNEI. For the CDR3, the DNA is TGTGCCAGCTCCCGCGAGGCAGCGGCGGAGGGCTACACCTTC. Its translation is CASSREAAAEGYTF. The full variable domain, rest sourced from reference TRBV2 and TRBJ1-2, is EPEVTQTPSHQVTQMGQEVILRCVPISNHLYFYWYRQILGQKVEFLVSFYNNEISEKSEIFDDQFSVERPDGSNFTLKIRSTKLEDSAMYFCASSREAAAEGYTFGSGTRLTVV.

The chain employs TRBV27 and TRBJ2-3; 9 nucleotides line up with TRBD2. CDR1 and CDR2 (germline): MNHEY, SMNVEV (reference sequence). V gave up 11 bases and J gave up 2 bases; unmatched junction bases: 5. CDR3 length equals 13 residues. The CDR3 DNA sequence: TGTGCCGGCGGCGGGGGGGCCACAGATACGCAGTATTTT. Translation gives CAGGGGATDTQYF.

This clone was counted a few times. This chain links TRBV11-3 with TRBJ1-2, with 10 bases matching TRBD1. CDR1 is SGHNT and CDR2 is YENEEA in the germline V gene. J gave up 6 bases and V 7 bases, and 5 bases lay outside the gene matches. This CDR3 has 13 amino acids. This CDR3 reads CASTPGTGDGYTF. The CDR3 bases are TGTGCCAGCACCCCCGGGACAGGGGATGGCTACACCTTC.

This chain connects TRBV2 to TRBJ1-1; 7 bases fit TRBD1. The CDR3 extends over 13 amino acids. Trimming at V came to 6 bases and at J to 7 bases, leaving 8 bases not matched to a gene. The V gene's germline CDR1 is SNHLY and CDR2 FYNNEI. The chain's CDR3 is CASRRDRAGEAFF. CDR3 DNA sequence: TGTGCCAGCAGGAGAGACAGGGCTGGTGAAGCTTTCTTT.

The genes are TRBV27 and TRBJ1-5, with D perhaps TRBD1 (6 bases). Trimming took 5 bases from V and 0 from J, leaving 14 bases between them. This CDR3 is 16 amino acids long. The germline gives CDR1 MNHEY, CDR2 SMNVEV (reference sequence). Here the CDR3 DNA reads TGTGCCAGCAGTGCCCGGACAGCTCATAGCAATCAGCCCCAGCATTTT. Its translation is CASSARTAHSNQPQHF.

This chain uses TRBV10-1 with TRBJ2-7, with a possible D match to TRBD1 (6 bases). The CDR3 has 13 residues. The V end was cut by 3 bases, the J end by 2 bases, with 8 bases between. Germline V gene lookup returns CDR1 WNHNN and CDR2 SYGVQD (reference sequence). The CDR3 nucleotides are TGCGCCAGCAGTGATCCAGGGGCCTACGAGCAGTACTTC. Encoded protein: CASSDPGAYEQYF.

Turning to this clone: The sample carries other DNA sequences with the same CDR3. The rearrangement uses TRBV19 and TRBJ1-2; 8 positions agree with TRBD1. The V gene's germline CDR1 is LNHDA and CDR2 SQIVND (reference sequence). The CDR3 consists of 12 residues. V was clipped by 6 bases and J by 4 bases; unmatched bases: 1. CDR3 bases: TGTGCCAGTAGCGACAGGGGCTATGGCTACACCTTC. Translating it yields CASSDRGYGYTF.

The rearrangement joins TRBV5-6 to TRBJ2-2; 10 nucleotides agree with TRBD2. Trimming cost V 0 bases and J 4 bases; bases outside gene matches: 6. The germline CDR1 and CDR2 sequences are SGHDT and YYEEEE. CDR3 size: 17 residues. The CDR3: CASSLVLAGASTGELFF. DNA for the CDR3: TGTGCCAGCAGCTTGGTGCTAGCGGGAGCCTCCACCGGGGAGCTGTTTTTT.

This rearrangement joins TRBV2 to TRBJ2-7; 9 nucleotides match TRBD1. After removal of 10 bases from V and 5 bases from J, the junction contained 12 bases not matched to a gene. The CDR3 loop spans 14 amino acids. Germline V gene sequence: CDR1 SNHLY, CDR2 FYNNEI. CDR3 residues: CANLRDRDRDEQYF. The CDR3 DNA follows: TGTGCCAACCTCCGGGACAGGGATCGAGACGAGCAGTACTTC. Using reference TRBV2 and TRBJ2-7 for the parts outside the CDR3, the full variable domain is EPEVTQTPSHQVTQMGQEVILRCVPISNHLYFYWYRQILGQKVEFLVSFYNNEISEKSEIFDDQFSVERPDGSNFTLKIRSTKLEDSAMYFCANLRDRDRDEQYFGPGTRLTVT.

This clone was observed a single time. The CDR3 loop reads CASSLFRQGDGYTF. The CDR3, as DNA: TGTGCCAGCAGCTTATTCCGGCAGGGCGATGGCTACACCTTC. This chain joins TRBV11-3 and TRBJ1-2, with D perhaps TRBD1 (5 bases). The CDR3 loop spans 14 amino acids. Trimming left V 2 bases short and J 6 bases short, with 13 bases between. Germline CDR1 reads SGHNT; CDR2 reads YENEEA.

This chain connects TRBV29-1 to TRBJ1-4; TRBD1 matches 7 bases. This CDR3 contains 12 residues. Germline V gene data show CDR1 as SQVTM and CDR2 as ANQGSEA. Trimming removed 3 bases from V and 10 bases from J; junction bases left unmatched: 5. The CDR3 is CSVETGMGKLFF. The CDR3 bases are TGCAGCGTTGAGACAGGGATGGGAAAACTGTTTTTT.

The chain is built from TRBV6-9 and TRBJ2-7; 13 bases are shared with TRBD2. Germline V gene sequence: CDR1 MNHGY, CDR2 SVAAGI. V dropped 2 bases and J dropped 1; count of bases not matched to a gene: 2. The CDR3 spans 16 residues. The CDR3 DNA follows: TGTGCCAGCAGTTATAGACTAGCGGGAGGATCCTACGAGCAGTACTTC. This codes for CASSYRLAGGSYEQYF.

The chain links TRBV6-5 to TRBJ2-7, with TRBD2 matching over 10 bases. The CDR3 totals 14 residues. V dropped 5 bases and J dropped 4; count of bases not matched to a gene: 5. The germline V gene encodes CDR1 MNHEY and CDR2 SVGAGI. CDR3 nucleotide sequence: TGTGCCAGCAGTGCTTGGACTAGCGGTTACGAGCAGTACTTC. This codes for CASSAWTSGYEQYF.

The genes are TRBV6-1 and TRBJ1-2; no firm D call. This CDR3 has 16 residues. Between the trimmed V and J ends, which lost 2 bases and 5 bases, there was a span of 18 bases. CDR1 MNHNS and CDR2 SASEGT come from the germline V gene. The CDR3 coding sequence is TGTGCCAGCAGTGAATGGAGGGCAAGCATCCCGTATGGCTACACCTTC. It translates to CASSEWRASIPYGYTF.

CDR3 amino acids: CASSPRQGAREQYF. In nucleotides, the CDR3 is TGCGCCAGCAGCCCAAGACAGGGGGCGCGAGAGCAGTACTTC. The chain couples TRBV4-1 to TRBJ2-7, with TRBD1 matching over 10 bases. Germline CDR1 and CDR2: MGHRA and YSYEKL. CDR3 length: 14 residues. V was clipped by 4 bases and J by 7 bases; unmatched bases: 7.

V and J are TRBV5-1 and TRBJ2-7, with a possible D match to TRBD2 (5 bases). V shed 4 bases and J shed 4 bases, with 27 bases lying between them. The CDR3 is made up of 18 amino acids. Germline lookup yields CDR1 SGHRS and CDR2 YFSETQ. CDR3 sequence reads: CASSPGPLSPRSGYEQYF. The CDR3 DNA is TGCGCCAGCAGCCCGGGCCCTTTGAGTCCTCGATCGGGATACGAGCAGTACTTC.

The J gene is TRBJ2-5, the V gene TRBV11-3, with TRBD1 as a possible D gene (6 bases). The germline CDR1 and CDR2 sequences are SGHNT and YENEEA. V shed 0 bases and J shed 5 bases, with 13 bases lying between them. The CDR3 spans 15 residues. The CDR3 protein is CASSLEGHVGETQYF. Here the CDR3 DNA reads TGTGCCAGCAGCTTAGAGGGACATGTGGGGGAGACCCAGTACTTC. The full variable domain, rest sourced from reference TRBV11-3 and TRBJ2-5, is EAGVVQSPRYKIIEKKQPVAFWCNPISGHNTLYWYLQNLGQGPELLIRYENEEAVDDSQLPKDRFSAERLKGVDSTLKIQPAELGDSAVYLCASSLEGHVGETQYFGPGTRLLVL.

J is TRBJ2-7 and V is TRBV29-1; 12 positions agree with TRBD2. Looked up from germline, CDR1 is SQVTM and CDR2 is ANQGSEA. The CDR3 totals 14 residues. V shed 2 bases and J 5 bases; nucleotides not matched to a gene: 4. CDR3 coding DNA: TGCAGCGTTGAACCTAGCGGGAGGGTTGACGAGCAGTACTTC. Protein: CSVEPSGRVDEQYF.

The chain has TRBV6-1 and TRBJ1-4; D unresolved. Germline V gene sequence: CDR1 MNHNS, CDR2 SASEGT. The CDR3 is made up of 14 amino acids. V was clipped by 6 bases and J by 10 bases, with 18 bases between them. CDR3 nucleotide sequence: TGTGCCAGCAGCGCAAGTGGTGTCGAGGGAAAACTGTTTTTT. Translation: CASSASGVEGKLFF.

This clone has just a few counts. The chain links TRBV5-1 to TRBJ1-1; a possible D gene is TRBD1 (5 bases). CDR1 and CDR2 from the germline V gene are SGHRS and YFSETQ. The CDR3 spans 14 residues. Trimming shortened V by 4 bases and J by 0 bases, and 10 bases separated the two germline ends. The chain's CDR3 is CASSADIVNTEAFF. CDR3 DNA sequence: TGCGCCAGCAGCGCGGACATCGTGAACACTGAAGCTTTCTTT.

The chain couples TRBV5-1 to TRBJ2-4; 8 nucleotides match TRBD1. CDR1 is SGHRS, CDR2 YFSETQ, per germline. V shed 0 bases, J shed 2 bases, and the junction held 7 bases outside the gene matches. The CDR3 covers 17 residues. The CDR3 here is CASSLVQGARTKNIQYF. The CDR3 region has the DNA TGCGCCAGCAGCTTGGTTCAGGGGGCGCGAACCAAAAACATTCAGTACTTC.

This clone was picked up a small number of times. This sequence joins TRBV4-1 and TRBJ1-3; TRBD1 might be the D (6 bases). The CDR3 runs to 15 residues. Germline V lookup: CDR1 MGHRA, CDR2 YSYEKL. The ends were cut back, 4 bases at V and 5 bases at J, with 15 bases in the middle. The CDR3, as DNA: TGCGCCAGCAGCCCATCGGGACACGACCGAAACACCATATATTTT. Its protein is CASSPSGHDRNTIYF.

The chain is built from TRBV4-1 and TRBJ2-1, with TRBD2 matching over 8 bases. This CDR3 spans 11 amino acids. CDR1 and CDR2 from the germline V gene are MGHRA and YSYEKL. The trim removed 9 bases at V and 9 bases at J, leaving 4 bases unmatched. CDR3 nucleotide sequence: TGCGCCAGTACTAGCGGCGGTGAGCAGTTCTTC. Translated: CASTSGGEQFF.

For the CDR3, the DNA is TGTGCCAGCAGATCACAGGGAAATTCCTACGAGCAGTACTTC. The encoded protein is CASRSQGNSYEQYF. V gene TRBV2 combines with J gene TRBJ2-7; TRBD1 might be the D (6 bases). CDR1 and CDR2 (germline): SNHLY, FYNNEI. The V and J ends lost 6 bases and 1 base respectively, with 13 bases between them. The CDR3 runs 14 residues.